This note documents a single T cell receptor beta chain sequence. The target antigen is unknown. The data were produced by immunoSEQ multiplex PCR, yet TCRdb's version contains in-frame clones alone and is incomplete. The sample holds under 130,000 clones, about 86% seen once. The CDR3 extends over 15 amino acids. Per germline, CDR1 LNHDA and CDR2 SQIVND (reference sequence). The V and J ends lost 0 bases and 4 bases respectively, with 10 bases between them. The data originate from a study of cytomegalovirus exposure and HLA in healthy donors. Across the study: In a later analysis, it was reported that the approximately 120 validation repertoires had been produced on the same platform as the 500 to 750 repertoires belonging to the first cohort.

Whole-study results and caveats: The study listed roughly 160 cytomegalovirus-associated TCR beta chains. Later, an analysis found that TCR clusters from the first cohort tended to co-occur in the approximately 130 validation repertoires.

This clonotype was sampled from a woman aged 18 to 35 in good health and CMV-seropositive. Sequenced: PBMCs. The V gene is TRBV19, the J gene TRBJ2-1, with no clear D. CDR3 nucleotide sequence: TGTGCCAGTAGTATAGATCAACCCGGGTACAATGAGCAGTTCTTC. It yields the protein CASSIDQPGYNEQFF.